A single sample gave rise to the 24 T cell receptor beta chains below, sequenced in a study of Tregs in tolerant kidney transplant recipients. Produced via immunoSEQ multiplex PCR; TCRdb's table is partial and in-frame only. The sample records under 300,000 clones, around 82% being singletons. The specimen was CD4+ T cells from blood. Every receptor here comes from a human donor in good health.

The V gene is TRBV29-1, the J gene TRBJ2-1; no definite D call. Per the germline V gene, CDR1 is SQVTM and CDR2 is ANQGSEA. V was clipped by 2 bases and J by 9 bases, with 20 bases between them. There are 15 residues in the CDR3. The CDR3 bases are TGCAGCGTTGAACCCCCCCGAGGAGTTTCCGGTGAGCAGTTCTTC. Translated: CSVEPPRGVSGEQFF.

This sequence joins TRBV5-4 and TRBJ2-7; 11 nucleotides line up with TRBD2. In germline, CDR1 is SGHNT, CDR2 YYREEE (reference sequence). This CDR3 spans 15 amino acids. Trimming removed 4 bases from V and 2 bases from J; junction bases left unmatched: 5. CDR3: CASSTPSGGTYEQYF. The CDR3 DNA reads as TGTGCCAGCAGCACCCCTAGCGGGGGGACCTACGAGCAGTACTTC.

The gene calls are TRBV5-1 and TRBJ2-3; 13 bases are a match to TRBD2. V lost 0 bases to trimming and J lost 6 bases; unmatched junction nucleotides: 10. Germline assignment: CDR1 SGHRS and CDR2 YFSETQ. The CDR3 sequence is 18 residues long. The CDR3 bases are TGCGCCAGCAGCTTGGCTGGGACTAGCGGGAATGAGATGGATACGCAGTATTTT. The encoded protein is CASSLAGTSGNEMDTQYF. The whole variable domain, filled in from reference TRBV5-1 and TRBJ2-3, reads KAGVTQTPRYLIKTRGQQVTLSCSPISGHRSVSWYQQTPGQGLQFLFEYFSETQRNKGNFPGRFSGRQFSNSRSEMNVSTLELGDSALYLCASSLAGTSGNEMDTQYFGPGTRLTVL.

The genes are TRBV5-6 and TRBJ2-5; D gene ambiguous. The CDR3 consists of 15 residues. CDR1 is SGHDT and CDR2 is YYEEEE in the germline V gene. Trimming pared 3 bases from V and 2 bases from J, leaving 14 bases between. CDR3: CASSSALQEQETQYF. CDR3 DNA: TGTGCCAGCAGCTCGGCACTGCAGGAGCAAGAGACCCAGTACTTC.

The chain uses TRBV11-3 and TRBJ2-7, with D perhaps matching TRBD2 (7 bases). This CDR3 has 16 residues. The germline V gene has CDR1 SGHNT and CDR2 YENEEA. Trimming shortened V by 3 bases and J by 2 bases, and 17 bases separated the two germline ends. CDR3: CASSFHGKGGTYEQYF. CDR3 in DNA: TGTGCCAGCAGCTTCCATGGGAAGGGGGGGACCTACGAGCAGTACTTC.

This chain joins TRBV7-2 and TRBJ2-7; TRBD2 agrees at 8 bases. This CDR3 is built from 15 residues. Germline CDR1 and CDR2: SGHTA and FQGNSA. Trimming removed 5 bases from V and 3 bases from J; junction bases left unmatched: 9. The CDR3 DNA is TGTGCCAGCAGCCTCCGCGCCAGCGGGAGCTACGAGCAGTACTTC. Encoded protein: CASSLRASGSYEQYF.

This clone was detected once. The chain couples TRBV20-1 to TRBJ1-1; D gene unclear. The V gene lost 3 bases and the J gene lost 0 bases, with 2 bases spanning the gap. The CDR3 runs to 11 residues. The V gene's germline CDR1 is DFQATT and CDR2 SNEGSKA (reference sequence). CDR3: CSARLNTEAFF. CDR3 bases: TGCAGTGCTAGGCTGAACACTGAAGCTTTCTTT.

The CDR3: CASSIGGFGQFF. The CDR3 nucleotides read TGTGCCAGTAGTATAGGAGGCTTCGGACAGTTCTTC. J is TRBJ2-1 and V is TRBV19, with D uncertain. The CDR3 runs 12 residues. Trimming removed 1 base at V and 13 bases at J, with 11 bases between. Germline CDR1 and CDR2: LNHDA and SQIVND (reference sequence). Variable domain in full (rest from reference TRBV19 and TRBJ2-1): DGGITQSPKYLFRKEGQNVTLSCEQNLNHDAMYWYRQDPGQGLRLIYYSQIVNDFQKGDIAEGYSVSREKKESFPLTVTSAQKNPTAFYLCASSIGGFGQFFGPGTRLTVL.

The chain links TRBV18 to TRBJ1-1; unclear D gene. The CDR3 has 15 amino acids. V lost 6 bases and J 1 base, leaving 15 bases between the germline ends. Per the germline V gene, CDR1 is KGHSH and CDR2 is LQKENI. The CDR3 protein is CASSLGPAPNTEAFF. Written as DNA, the CDR3 is TGTGCCAGCTCCCTCGGGCCTGCCCCGAACACTGAAGCTTTCTTT.

The chain uses TRBV18 and TRBJ2-1; perhaps TRBD1 as D (6 bases). Germline V lookup: CDR1 KGHSH, CDR2 LQKENI. This CDR3 region has 15 residues. The V and J ends lost 4 bases and 8 bases respectively, with 18 bases between them. The CDR3 protein is CASSLTPNRVDEQFF. CDR3 bases: TGTGCCAGCTCACTAACCCCTAACAGGGTGGATGAGCAGTTCTTC.

This CDR3 is CASSPERARINQPQHF. CDR3 DNA sequence: TGTGCCAGCTCACCAGAGCGAGCCAGAATTAATCAGCCCCAGCATTTT. This chain connects TRBV18 to TRBJ1-5; D gene unclear. CDR3 length: 16 residues. V shed 2 bases and J shed 4 bases, with 15 bases lying between them. Germline V lookup: CDR1 KGHSH, CDR2 LQKENI.

In this sample, this clone turned up once. The chain links TRBV6-1 to TRBJ1-4; D possibly corresponds to TRBD1 (6 bases). The CDR3 runs 14 residues. Trimming shortened V by 6 bases and J by 8 bases, and 16 bases separated the two germline ends. Germline V gene data show CDR1 as MNHNS and CDR2 as SASEGT. This CDR3 is CASSQRGAGEKLFF. CDR3 sequence (DNA): TGTGCCAGCAGCCAAAGGGGGGCGGGGGAAAAACTGTTTTTT.

This sequence joins TRBV5-1 and TRBJ2-2; D not certain. Per the germline V gene, CDR1 is SGHRS and CDR2 is YFSETQ. V lost 1 base and J lost 6, with 13 bases in between. The CDR3 consists of 15 residues. CDR3 protein: CASSLSPALAGELFF. The CDR3 DNA follows: TGCGCCAGCAGCTTGTCCCCAGCGCTGGCCGGGGAGCTGTTTTTT.

The V gene is TRBV18, the J gene TRBJ2-3; TRBD2 agrees at 8 bases. This CDR3 is built from 17 residues. Trimming at V came to 6 bases and at J to 0 bases, leaving 11 bases not matched to a gene. Germline-derived CDR1 and CDR2 are KGHSH and LQKENI. In nucleotides, the CDR3 is TGTGCCAGCTCTCTTCGCCATAGCGGGGCTAGCACAGATACGCAGTATTTT. Protein: CASSLRHSGASTDTQYF.

The chain links TRBV9 to TRBJ1-2; no definite D call. This CDR3 has 11 amino acids. Germline-derived CDR1 and CDR2 are SGDLS and YYNGEE. Trimming removed 0 bases from V and 7 bases from J, with 4 bases in between. CDR3 nucleotides: TGTGCCAGCAGCGTAGGGACTGGCTACACCTTC. Residues: CASSVGTGYTF.

This clone occurred once. This sequence joins TRBV4-1 and TRBJ2-7; 10 bases map to TRBD2. The V gene's germline CDR1 is MGHRA and CDR2 YSYEKL. The CDR3 is made up of 16 amino acids. V was clipped by 4 bases and J by 2 bases; unmatched bases: 8. CDR3 in DNA: TGCGCCAGCAGCCCAAGCCGGACTAGCGGAACCTACGAGCAGTACTTC. Translation gives CASSPSRTSGTYEQYF.

This clone was found once. The V gene is TRBV29-1, the J gene TRBJ2-7; tentatively, D is TRBD2 (6 bases). V was pared by 7 bases and J by 0 bases, with 10 bases between. Germline V CDR1 and CDR2: SQVTM, ANQGSEA. The CDR3 is 12 residues long. CDR3 amino acids: CSGGDLSYEQYF. The DNA for the CDR3 is TGCAGCGGGGGGGACCTCTCCTACGAGCAGTACTTC.

The chain carries TRBV5-1 and TRBJ2-7; D not resolved. Germline V gives CDR1 SGHRS, CDR2 YFSETQ. The CDR3 spans 12 residues. The V gene lost 0 bases and the J gene lost 2 bases, with 3 bases spanning the gap. CDR3 sequence: CASSLGAYEQYF. CDR3 DNA sequence: TGCGCCAGCAGCTTGGGAGCCTACGAGCAGTACTTC.

The chain has TRBV21-1 and TRBJ2-5; TRBD2, the table's D call, was not compared with the DNA. TRBV21-1 is a documented pseudogene. This CDR3 spans 14 amino acids. Here the CDR3 reads CASSNPLAEETQYF. DNA of the CDR3: TGTGCCAGCAGCAATCCCCTAGCGGAAGAGACCCAGTACTTC.

The chain joins TRBV18 to TRBJ1-3; possibly TRBD1 for D (5 bases). V shed 3 bases and J shed 8 bases, with 11 bases lying between them. The CDR3 extends over 13 amino acids. CDR1 and CDR2 from the germline V gene are KGHSH and LQKENI. For the CDR3, the DNA is TGTGCCAGCTCACCCGACAGCGCCTACACCATATATTTT. Its translation: CASSPDSAYTIYF. Complete variable domain (other parts from reference TRBV18 and TRBJ1-3): NAGVMQNPRHLVRRRGQEARLRCSPMKGHSHVYWYRQLPEEGLKFMVYLQKENIIDESGMPKERFSAEFPKEGPSILRIQQVVRGDSAAYFCASSPDSAYTIYFGEGSWLTVV.

V usage is TRBV7-9 and J usage is TRBJ2-1; no clear D. The CDR3 has 15 residues. Germline V lookup: CDR1 SEHNR, CDR2 FQNEAQ (reference sequence). V lost 5 bases and J lost 3, with 14 bases in between. Written as DNA, the CDR3 is TGTGCCAGCAGCCCCCAATTGGGCTACTACAATGAGCAGTTCTTC. It encodes CASSPQLGYYNEQFF.

The chain employs TRBV27 and TRBJ2-7; no clear D. V lost 4 bases and J lost 2, with 12 bases in between. This CDR3 comprises 14 residues. Germline lookup yields CDR1 MNHEY and CDR2 SMNVEV (reference sequence). The CDR3 nucleotides read TGTGCCAGCAGTTCACACGCCCTGACCTACGAGCAGTACTTC. Protein: CASSSHALTYEQYF.

The chain uses TRBV4-1 and TRBJ2-7; 7 bases line up with TRBD1. V lost 2 bases, J lost 6 bases, and 7 bases stayed unmatched. Germline values: CDR1 MGHRA, CDR2 YSYEKL. CDR3 size: 14 residues. CDR3: CASSQPTRGREQYF. The CDR3 DNA sequence: TGCGCCAGCAGCCAACCCACGAGGGGGCGCGAGCAGTACTTC.

The V call is TRBV6-7, the J call TRBJ2-2; weak D call: TRBD1 (6 bases). TRBV6-7 is an ORF, and what it does is uncertain. V gave up 0 bases and J gave up 1 base, with 9 bases separating them. The CDR3 is 16 amino acids. The CDR3 sequence is CASSYSTGVNTGELFF. CDR3 bases: TGTGCCAGCAGTTACTCGACAGGAGTGAACACCGGGGAGCTGTTTTTT.